This is a list of T cell receptor beta chains from one sample in a study of shared clonotypes between healthy human individuals. This table comes from immunoSEQ multiplex PCR, and its TCRdb copy is limited to in-frame clones, with some not included. The data show roughly 700,000 clones, roughly 91% seen once. Sample: memory CD8+ T cells from PBMCs. Receptors originate from a man in his late teens or twenties in good health. Some clones in this sample may be carry-over from other donors' samples. CDR3s include the opening cysteine and the closing phenylalanine or tryptophan. Fields, in order: V gene, D gene, J gene, clone size, CDR3 DNA, CDR3 protein. A D gene is named only where the DNA matches it firmly. Not every row has a clone size; where given, it reads once, few, many or a size class.

>TRBV7-9|.|TRBJ2-3|.
TGTGCCAGCAGCCCGACGGTAGATACGCAGTATTTT
CASSPTVDTQYF
>TRBV27|.|TRBJ2-1|.
TGTGCCAGCAGTTCGGGCAGTAGCTCCTACAATGAGCAGTTCTTC
CASSSGSSSYNEQFF
>TRBV30|.|TRBJ1-4|.
TGTGCCTGGAGTGGAACATTGATTGGGGAAAAACTGTTTTTT
CAWSGTLIGEKLFF
>TRBV7-9|TRBD1|TRBJ1-1|.
TGTGCCAGCAGCTTAAGGCAGGGGGCTATGAACACTGAAGCTTTCTTT
CASSLRQGAMNTEAFF
>TRBV5-1|.|TRBJ2-1|.
TGCGCCAGCAGCTTGGAAGCGGCCGCGGGAAATGAGCAGTTCTTC
CASSLEAAAGNEQFF
>TRBV9|.|TRBJ2-3|.
TGTGCCAGCAGCGTGGAGGGGGCGGGCACAGATACGCAGTATTTT
CASSVEGAGTDTQYF
>TRBV4-2|.|TRBJ1-1|.
TGTGCCAGCAGCCTCCGGTGGGGGGAGGACACTGAAGCTTTCTTT
CASSLRWGEDTEAFF
>TRBV14|.|TRBJ2-7|.
TGTGCCAGCAGCCAATTCGACAGCTCCTACGAGCAGTACTTC
CASSQFDSSYEQYF
>TRBV27|.|TRBJ1-5|few
TGTGCCGCAGGGTGGGGGAGCAATCAGCCCCAGCATTTT
CAAGWGSNQPQHF
>TRBV7-2|TRBD2|TRBJ2-7|few
TGTGCCAGCAGCTGGACTAGCGGGCCCTACGAGCAGTACTTC
CASSWTSGPYEQYF
>TRBV4-2|.|TRBJ2-2|once
TGTGCCGGCAGCCAAGATGGGACGGATTCCGGGGAGCTGTTTTTT
CAGSQDGTDSGELFF
>TRBV19|TRBD2|TRBJ2-2|.
TGTGCCAGTAGTACCCCCGGGGGCCTCGGACTAGCGGGAGACTACACCGGGGAGCTGTTTTTT
CASSTPGGLGLAGDYTGELFF
>TRBV6-5|.|TRBJ2-7|.
TGTGCCAGCAGTTACTCGTCCAACGAGCAGTACTTC
CASSYSSNEQYF
>TRBV5-1|.|TRBJ2-7|.
TGCGCCAGCAGCTTGTGGGTAGCGGTTGAATCCCCCCACGAGCAGTACTTC
CASSLWVAVESPHEQYF
>TRBV5-1|TRBD1|TRBJ1-5|once
TGCGCCAGCAGCTGGACAGGGGAAAGCAATCAGCCCCAGCATTTT
CASSWTGESNQPQHF
>TRBV7-8|.|TRBJ1-1|.
TGTGCCAGCAGCTTTGGCAGGTTTATTTGGAACACTGAAGCTTTCTTT
CASSFGRFIWNTEAFF
>TRBV5-4|.|TRBJ1-4|.
TGTGCCAGCAGCAAGGCGGGGGCAGGGGCTAATGAAAAACTGTTTTTT
CASSKAGAGANEKLFF
>TRBV11-2|TRBD2|TRBJ2-7|.
TGTGCCAGCAGCAGACCGGGACTAGCGGGAGTTAACGTCTGGGGTGAGCAGTACTTC
CASSRPGLAGVNVWGEQYF
>TRBV5-1|TRBD2|TRBJ2-1|.
TGCGCCAGCAGCTTTAGCGGGAGTTCCAATGAGCAGTTCTTC
CASSFSGSSNEQFF
>TRBV15|TRBD2|TRBJ2-1|.
TGTGCCACCAGCAGAGATGGGGGAGGGAGTACTGAGCAGTTCTTC
CATSRDGGGSTEQFF
>TRBV9|.|TRBJ2-7|.
TGTGCCAGCAGCGGAGAAACCTACGAGCAGTACTTC
CASSGETYEQYF
>TRBV7-9|TRBD2|TRBJ2-3|.
TGTGCCAGCAGCTATCGGTGGCGGGAGGGGACAGATACGCAGTATTTT
CASSYRWREGTDTQYF
>TRBV28|.|TRBJ2-3|once
TGTGCCAGCACCAAGGCAGATACGCAGTATTTT
CASTKADTQYF
>TRBV28|.|TRBJ2-7|.
TGTGCCACCCGACTAAGACACGGACCCTACGAGCAGTACTTC
CATRLRHGPYEQYF
>TRBV2|.|TRBJ2-3|.
TGTGCCAGCAGTGAAGCCTTAACCGGGGAGGGGGCTAGCACAGATACGCAGTATTTT
CASSEALTGEGASTDTQYF
>TRBV27|.|TRBJ1-4|.
TGTGCCAGCAGTTTATTCCCCGGACCATCCCATGAAAAACTGTTTTTT
CASSLFPGPSHEKLFF
>TRBV11-2|TRBD1|TRBJ1-2|.
TGTGCCAGCAGCTTAACAGGGGGAGCTAACTATGGCTACACCTTC
CASSLTGGANYGYTF
>TRBV29-1|TRBD1|TRBJ2-7|once
TGCAGCGTTGAAGATCCAACGGGACAGTTCTACGAGCAGTACTTC
CSVEDPTGQFYEQYF
>TRBV29-1|.|TRBJ1-2|.
TGCAGCGTTGTTCAGGGATACTATGGCTACACCTTC
CSVVQGYYGYTF
>TRBV11-2|.|TRBJ2-4|.
TGTGCCAGCAGCTTAGTTCCCTCCCCACTAGCCAAAAACATTCAGTACTTC
CASSLVPSPLAKNIQYF
>TRBV5-1|TRBD2|TRBJ2-7|once
TGCGCCAGCAGCTTCCCTAGCGGGGACTACGAGCAGTACTTC
CASSFPSGDYEQYF
>TRBV10-3|.|TRBJ2-2|.
TGTGCCATCAGGGTGACCGGGACTCCAAACACCGGGGAGCTGTTTTTT
CAIRVTGTPNTGELFF
>TRBV5-4|.|TRBJ2-7|.
TGTGCCAGCAGCTTGGGACAGAATTCCTACGAGCAGTACTTC
CASSLGQNSYEQYF
>TRBV2|TRBD2|TRBJ2-7|.
TGTGCCAGCAGGCTCGGGGAGGGGCCCCTCCAGTACTTC
CASRLGEGPLQYF
>TRBV14|.|TRBJ2-2|.
TGTGCCAGCAGCGCTCTCCGACAACTCATTACCGGGGAGCTGTTTTTT
CASSALRQLITGELFF
>TRBV6-4|TRBD1|TRBJ1-4|.
TGTGCCAGCAGACGTCCCGGGACAGGGGGCAGGCATGAAAAACTGTTTTTT
CASRRPGTGGRHEKLFF
>TRBV30|.|TRBJ2-2|.
TGTGCCTGGAGTGTAAAATACACCGGGGAGCTGTTTTTT
CAWSVKYTGELFF
>TRBV5-1|.|TRBJ1-1|.
TGCGCCAGCAGCGGGGCATTCCGGGCCGAAGCTTTCTTT
CASSGAFRAEAFF
>TRBV5-5|TRBD2|TRBJ2-2|.
TGTGCCAGCAGCCCCTCTAGCGGGAAGCATTTCACCGGGGAGCTGTTTTTT
CASSPSSGKHFTGELFF
>TRBV6-6|.|TRBJ2-7|.
TGTGCCAGCAGTTACTCGCCCAGTACCTACGAGCAGTACTTC
CASSYSPSTYEQYF
>TRBV7-8|TRBD2|TRBJ2-1|.
TGTGCCAGCAGCTTAGTGGGGGGGTCCTACAATGAGCAGTTCTTC
CASSLVGGSYNEQFF
>TRBV4-3|.|TRBJ1-5|.
TGCGCCAGCAGCCCTCGGGAGGGCAGCAATCAGCCCCAGCATTTT
CASSPREGSNQPQHF
>TRBV28|TRBD1|TRBJ1-5|once
TGTGCCAGCAGTTCCCAGGGGGCTGGCAATCAGCCCCAGCATTTT
CASSSQGAGNQPQHF
>TRBV5-6|.|TRBJ2-7|.
TGTGCCAGCACCCTCGGGGCGGGATCCTACGAGCAGTACTTC
CASTLGAGSYEQYF
>TRBV4-3|.|TRBJ1-4|.
TGCGCCAGCAGCCTAGGGGGACGGATTAATGAAAAACTGTTTTTT
CASSLGGRINEKLFF
>TRBV6-1|.|TRBJ2-1|.
TGTGCCAGCGGGAGGACGTCCTACAATGAGCAGTTCTTC
CASGRTSYNEQFF